This TCR beta chain was obtained from a study of cytomegalovirus exposure and HLA in healthy donors. Study results and limitations: According to the study, around 160 TCR beta chains were cytomegalovirus-associated. It was confirmed in vitro that a few of the CMV-associated chains were specific for CMV antigens.

These donors were members of the roughly 120-subject validation cohort, a group separate from the roughly 670-subject first cohort. The table lists this clone with a count of one. Its cognate antigen is unknown. Profiling relied on immunoSEQ multiplex PCR, and the TCRdb table lists in-frame clones only, not all of them. This table has some 54,000 clones, around nine tenths appearing once. This CDR3 has 15 amino acids. Trimming pared 1 base from V and 5 bases from J, leaving 15 bases between. Germline assignment: CDR1 MGHRA and CDR2 YSYEKL. Sequenced input: PBMCs. The rearrangement joins TRBV4-1 to TRBJ2-7, with a tentative D call TRBD2 (6 bases). The receptor was isolated from a man aged 18 to 29 in good health and CMV-seronegative. Here the CDR3 DNA reads TGCGCCAGCAGCCAAGGCTTCGGGAGAAGCCACGAGCAGTACTTC. Protein product: CASSQGFGRSHEQYF.